Listed below are T cell receptor beta chains from one sample, sequenced in a study of cytomegalovirus exposure and HLA in healthy donors. Clones were sequenced by immunoSEQ multiplex PCR, and TCRdb holds only the in-frame ones, with some missing. The sample includes some 270,000 clones, 80% to 90% of them seen just once. Sequenced sample: PBMCs. All receptors come from a woman aged 18-35 years in good health and CMV-seronegative. The CDR3 runs from the conserved cysteine through the conserved F or W. A D gene is named only where the DNA matches it firmly. The size field is filled for only some rows; it gives once, few, many or a size class.

length	V	D	size	J	DNA	CDR3
18	TRBV4-1	.	.	TRBJ2-7	TGCGCCAGCAGCCAGGAAGATGGGGGCCTTGGGGGCACCTACGAGCAGTACTTC	CASSQEDGGLGGTYEQYF
15	TRBV7-2	.	.	TRBJ2-5	TGTGCCAGCAGCCCCAGCGTCACCTCTAGGGAGACCCAGTACTTC	CASSPSVTSRETQYF
15	TRBV19	TRBD1	.	TRBJ2-7	TGTGCCAGTAGTATTCCGGGACAGAATTCCTACGAGCAGTACTTC	CASSIPGQNSYEQYF
11	TRBV18	.	.	TRBJ2-5	TGTGCCAGCTCACCCGAAGAGACCCAGTACTTC	CASSPEETQYF
18	TRBV6-1	.	.	TRBJ2-2	TGTGCCAGCAGTGAAAATGTTGGGGCGGGAAGGAACACCGGGGAGCTGTTTTTT	CASSENVGAGRNTGELFF
13	TRBV29-1	.	.	TRBJ2-7	TGCAGCGTTGAGTTCAGTTCATCCTACGAGCAGTACTTC	CSVEFSSSYEQYF
18	TRBV30	TRBD2	.	TRBJ2-6	TGTGCCTGGAGTTCTCGACTAGCGGGGAGCTCTGGGGCCAACGTCCTGACTTTC	CAWSSRLAGSSGANVLTF
15	TRBV9	TRBD1	.	TRBJ2-7	TGTGCCAGCAGCGCAGGACAGGGACCGGGTTACGAGCAGTACTTC	CASSAGQGPGYEQYF
16	TRBV7-3	TRBD1	.	TRBJ2-3	TGTGCCAGCAGGTCAAGCACAGGGGGTAGCACAGATACGCAGTATTTT	CASRSSTGGSTDTQYF
11	TRBV6-6	TRBD1	.	TRBJ1-1	TGTGCCAGCAGCCCGGACAGGGGAGCTTTCTTT	CASSPDRGAFF
14	TRBV10-3	TRBD1	few	TRBJ2-7	TGTGCCACCCTAACGGGACAGGGGAACCACGAGCAGTACTTC	CATLTGQGNHEQYF
12	TRBV19	.	.	TRBJ2-4	TGTGCCAGTAGTATTAGCGTCAACATTCAGTACTTC	CASSISVNIQYF
13	TRBV29-1	.	many	TRBJ1-4	TGCAGCGTTGAAGAACAGCGGAATGAAAAACTGTTTTTT	CSVEEQRNEKLFF
13	TRBV6-4	.	few	TRBJ1-2	TGTGCCAGCAGACTCGACAGTAACTATGGCTACACCTTC	CASRLDSNYGYTF
15	TRBV15	TRBD2	.	TRBJ2-3	TGTGCCACCAGGGCGGGGGGCCACCCGGCAGATACGCAGTATTTT	CATRAGGHPADTQYF
13	TRBV16	.	.	TRBJ2-7	TGTGCCAGCAGCCAATTCATAGACTACGAGCAGTACTTC	CASSQFIDYEQYF
14	TRBV7-9	TRBD2	.	TRBJ2-1	TGTGCCAGCAGAGGACTAGCGGGAGTGGATGAGCAGTTCTTC	CASRGLAGVDEQFF
15	TRBV9	TRBD1	.	TRBJ1-3	TGTGCCAGCAGCGCAGGGGGGCTCTCTGGAAACACCATATATTTT	CASSAGGLSGNTIYF
12	TRBV10-1	TRBD1	.	TRBJ2-7	TGCGCCAGCATAGGACAGGGGAACAAGCAGTACTTC	CASIGQGNKQYF
15	TRBV5-1	.	.	TRBJ2-7	TGCGCCAGCAGCTCTGGGACTCCGGACTTTGGCGAGCAGTACTTC	CASSSGTPDFGEQYF
15	TRBV4-3	TRBD2	.	TRBJ2-3	TGCGCCAGCAGCCCTCTAGCGGGTGCTGGGGATACGCAGTATTTT	CASSPLAGAGDTQYF
15	TRBV7-8	TRBD1	.	TRBJ1-1	TGTGCCAGCAGCTCACCCGGGACAGGGGGCACTGAAGCTTTCTTT	CASSSPGTGGTEAFF
18	TRBV4-1	TRBD2	.	TRBJ2-3	TGCGCCAGCAGCCAAGGACTAGCGGGTAACCATTACACAGATACGCAGTATTTT	CASSQGLAGNHYTDTQYF
14	TRBV4-3	.	.	TRBJ1-2	TGCGCCAGCAGCCAAGCACAGGAGTTATATGGCTACACCTTC	CASSQAQELYGYTF
14	TRBV6-5	TRBD2	.	TRBJ2-5	TGTGCCAGCAGCTCACTAGCGGGGGAAGAGACCCAGTACTTC	CASSSLAGEETQYF
13	TRBV19	TRBD1	.	TRBJ2-7	TGTGCCAGTAGAACAGGGGCCGCGAACGAGCAGTACTTC	CASRTGAANEQYF
16	TRBV7-7	TRBD1	.	TRBJ1-5	TGTGCTAGCAGCTTAGCGAGACAGGGACGTGGGCAGCCCCAGCATTTT	CASSLARQGRGQPQHF
16	TRBV27	.	few	TRBJ1-2	TGTGCCAGCAGCCCCACCGCGGCGACTGCTAACTATGGCTACACCTTC	CASSPTAATANYGYTF
16	TRBV5-1	TRBD1	.	TRBJ1-2	TGCGCCAGCAGCTCAATAGGGACAGGGGGCATCTATGGCTACACCTTC	CASSSIGTGGIYGYTF
16	TRBV5-1	TRBD2	.	TRBJ2-1	TGCGCCAGCAGCTTGGAAGTGGTGGGAGGGTTCGATGAGCAGTTCTTC	CASSLEVVGGFDEQFF
15	TRBV13	TRBD1	.	TRBJ1-3	TGTGCCAGCAGGCGCACAGGGGTCTCTGGAAACACCATATATTTT	CASRRTGVSGNTIYF
14	TRBV5-1	.	.	TRBJ1-5	TGCGCCAGCAGCTTGGCCGGGGTCAATCAGCCCCAGCATTTT	CASSLAGVNQPQHF
14	TRBV2	.	.	TRBJ1-5	TGTGCCAGCAGTGCTTCCAGCGCCAATCAGCCCCAGCATTTT	CASSASSANQPQHF
14	TRBV9	.	.	TRBJ2-1	TGTGCCAGCAGCCAGTGGCGGGAATACAATGAGCAGTTCTTC	CASSQWREYNEQFF
16	TRBV7-9	.	.	TRBJ2-1	TGTGCCAGCAGCTCTCTCCCCGGCGGGTGGCGCAATGAGCAGTTCTTC	CASSSLPGGWRNEQFF
15	TRBV5-6	.	.	TRBJ1-1	TGTGCCAGCAGCTCATTCGGTATCACGAACACTGAAGCTTTCTTT	CASSSFGITNTEAFF
16	TRBV5-1	TRBD2	.	TRBJ2-3	TGCGCCAGCAGCCCGACTAGCGGGTACTTCACAGATACGCAGTATTTT	CASSPTSGYFTDTQYF
11	TRBV28	.	.	TRBJ1-1	TGTGCCGGTCAGGGGAACACTGAAGCTTTCTTT	CAGQGNTEAFF
20	TRBV1	.	.	TRBJ2-3	TGCACCAGCAGCCATCGATTTGGAGATGATAGCGGGAGAGAAACAGATACGCAGTATTTT	CTSSHRFGDDSGRETDTQYF
15	TRBV11-2	.	.	TRBJ1-2	TGTGCCAGCAGCGTAGCGGTGACAGCTAACTATGGCTACACCTTC	CASSVAVTANYGYTF